These 3 T cell receptor beta chains originate from one sample sequenced in a study of blood T cell repertoires in COVID-19. Generated by immunoSEQ multiplex PCR, the TCRdb table keeps only in-frame clones and is missing some. The sample lists fewer than 300,000 clones, about nine tenths occurring once. Sequenced input: PBMCs or T cells enriched from blood (not recorded which). The receptors were gathered from a woman aged 25-40 years who had recovered from COVID-19.

The rearrangement uses TRBV4-3 and TRBJ1-1; the D gene is possibly TRBD1 (6 bases). CDR3 length equals 14 residues. The V gene's germline CDR1 is LGHNA and CDR2 YSLEER. Trimming took 0 bases from V and 5 from J, leaving 10 bases between them. The CDR3, as DNA: TGCGCCAGCAGCCAAGAGGGGGCGCGGACTGAAGCTTTCTTT. Protein product: CASSQEGARTEAFF.

This clone appeared once. V gene TRBV28 combines with J gene TRBJ2-1; 10 positions agree with TRBD2. CDR3 length equals 13 residues. Losses at the gene ends were 3 bases for V and 9 bases for J; bases not matched to a gene: 2. Germline V gives CDR1 MDHEN, CDR2 SYDVKM. The CDR3 DNA reads TGTGCCAGCAGTTTGCTAGCGGGAGTTGAGCAGTTCTTC. Amino acids: CASSLLAGVEQFF.

The chain carries TRBV5-1 and TRBJ2-3, with TRBD2 matching over 11 bases. Trimming took 4 bases from V and 2 from J; bases not matched to a gene: 6. This CDR3 contains 16 residues. The germline CDR1 and CDR2 sequences are SGHRS and YFSETQ. CDR3 coding DNA: TGCGCCAGCAGCAGGGGACTAGCGGATCTCACAGATACGCAGTATTTT. This codes for CASSRGLADLTDTQYF.